Listed below are T cell receptor beta chains from one sample, sequenced in a study of neoadjuvant nivolumab and ipilimumab in lung cancer. Libraries were prepared by immunoSEQ multiplex PCR; TCRdb keeps only in-frame clonotypes and omits some of them. The data contain about 3,800 clones, 88% of them singletons. The material was adjacent normal lung tissue, obtained after neoadjuvant nivolumab, alone or with ipilimumab, at or shortly before surgery. The receptor set was obtained from an adult with non-small cell lung cancer. The CDR3 runs from the conserved cysteine through the conserved F or W. D genes are given only for firm matches. The size of a clone is reported for some rows only, either as once, few or many, or as a class for expanded clones.

CDR3 length: 16; J gene: TRBJ2-7; V gene: TRBV5-6; clone size: -; D gene: -; CDR3 protein: CASSLGDFRDLYEQYF; CDR3 DNA: TGTGCCAGCAGCTTGGGCGATTTCCGGGACTTGTACGAGCAGTACTTC
CDR3 length: 15; J gene: TRBJ2-5; V gene: TRBV5-5; clone size: -; D gene: -; CDR3 protein: CASSSRPGVKETQYF; CDR3 DNA: TGTGCCAGCAGCTCGCGTCCGGGCGTGAAAGAGACCCAGTACTTC
CDR3 length: 15; J gene: TRBJ2-7; V gene: TRBV6-5; clone size: -; D gene: -; CDR3 protein: CASRPTSKGRREQYF; CDR3 DNA: TGTGCCAGCAGACCTACGTCCAAGGGCCGAAGGGAGCAGTACTTC
CDR3 length: 11; J gene: TRBJ2-7; V gene: TRBV29-1; clone size: -; D gene: -; CDR3 protein: CSVAHPYEQYF; CDR3 DNA: TGCAGCGTTGCTCATCCCTACGAGCAGTACTTC
CDR3 length: 15; J gene: TRBJ2-2; V gene: TRBV2; clone size: -; D gene: -; CDR3 protein: CASSRGQHSTGELFF; CDR3 DNA: TGTGCCAGCTCGCGGGGGCAGCATTCTACCGGGGAGCTGTTTTTT
CDR3 length: 12; J gene: TRBJ1-2; V gene: TRBV7-9; clone size: -; D gene: -; CDR3 protein: CASRDTGRDYTF; CDR3 DNA: TGTGCCAGCAGAGATACAGGCCGGGACTACACCTTC
CDR3 length: 11; J gene: TRBJ2-2; V gene: TRBV2; clone size: -; D gene: -; CDR3 protein: CASGQTGELFF; CDR3 DNA: TGTGCCAGCGGTCAGACCGGGGAGCTGTTTTTT
CDR3 length: 16; J gene: TRBJ2-2; V gene: TRBV10-3; clone size: once; D gene: -; CDR3 protein: CAIGEATGLDIGELFF; CDR3 DNA: TGTGCCATCGGTGAGGCGACGGGCCTCGATATCGGGGAGCTGTTTTTT
CDR3 length: 15; J gene: TRBJ1-1; V gene: TRBV5-4; clone size: -; D gene: -; CDR3 protein: CASSSDDRMNTEAFF; CDR3 DNA: TGTGCCAGCAGCTCAGACGACAGGATGAACACTGAAGCTTTCTTT
CDR3 length: 13; J gene: TRBJ2-7; V gene: TRBV10-2; clone size: -; D gene: TRBD2; CDR3 protein: CASSPGGGYEQYF; CDR3 DNA: TGCGCCAGCAGCCCGGGGGGAGGATACGAGCAGTACTTC
CDR3 length: 12; J gene: TRBJ2-7; V gene: TRBV10-3; clone size: -; D gene: -; CDR3 protein: CATGGPNNEQYF; CDR3 DNA: TGTGCCACCGGGGGGCCGAATAACGAGCAGTACTTC
CDR3 length: 14; J gene: TRBJ2-3; V gene: TRBV9; clone size: -; D gene: -; CDR3 protein: CASSATGTLDTQYF; CDR3 DNA: TGTGCCAGCAGCGCCACCGGGACCTTAGATACGCAGTATTTT
CDR3 length: 16; J gene: TRBJ1-1; V gene: TRBV19; clone size: -; D gene: TRBD1; CDR3 protein: CATRTGTGDMNTEAFF; CDR3 DNA: TGTGCCACTCGGACGGGGACAGGGGATATGAACACTGAAGCTTTCTTT
CDR3 length: 13; J gene: TRBJ2-5; V gene: TRBV10-2; clone size: -; D gene: -; CDR3 protein: CASVRAAQETQYF; CDR3 DNA: TGCGCCAGCGTCCGGGCTGCACAAGAGACCCAGTACTTC
CDR3 length: 12; J gene: TRBJ1-4; V gene: TRBV10-3; clone size: -; D gene: TRBD1; CDR3 protein: CAAKGAGEKLFF; CDR3 DNA: TGTGCCGCGAAGGGGGCAGGGGAAAAACTGTTTTTT
CDR3 length: 15; J gene: TRBJ2-5; V gene: TRBV10-3; clone size: -; D gene: TRBD1; CDR3 protein: CAISATGGPQETQYF; CDR3 DNA: TGTGCCATCAGTGCCACAGGGGGTCCACAAGAGACCCAGTACTTC